This paragraph covers one T cell receptor beta chain sequence. Its specificity is not known. Assay used: immunoSEQ multiplex PCR; TCRdb lists only in-frame clones, some missing. The repertoire includes over 110,000 clones, 70% to 90% of them detected once, and 4% to 6% sits in the top ten. These data belong to a study of Ad26.COV2.S vaccination and SARS-CoV-2 variants. General observations from the study: Marked by substantial breadth, spike-specific CD8+ and CD4+ T cell responses were reportedly seen after vaccination.

Germline V gene sequence: CDR1 MNHNS, CDR2 SASEGT. Trimming took 2 bases from V and 0 from J, leaving 10 bases between them. This CDR3 contains 15 residues. This receptor was obtained from a human donor who had recovered from COVID-19. J is TRBJ1-2 and V is TRBV6-1; D not certain. Sequenced material: peripheral blood, taken after recovery from COVID-19. The CDR3 DNA reads as TGTGCCAGCAGTGAAATACCCTATTCTAACTATGGCTACACCTTC. Protein sequence: CASSEIPYSNYGYTF.